The 22 T cell receptor beta chains below were found in one sample sequenced in a study of glioma-infiltrating T cells. Amplification of TCR alpha and beta CDR3 regions from RNA used iRepertoire nested multiplex PCR. A single record per CDR3 protein comes from TCRdb applying MiXCR to the multiplex PCR reads. Among approximately 400,000 distinct CDR3 sequences, roughly two fifths were seen once, and the ten largest hold about 12%. Sample: glioma tissue, nonneoplastic brain tissue, or PBMCs (not recorded which). The receptor source for this set is a human donor with low-grade glioma or glioblastoma, undergoing nonglioma brain surgery, or in good health (not recorded which).

This clonotype has a handful of counts. The J gene is TRBJ1-2, the V gene TRBV20-1; a possible D gene is TRBD1 (6 bases). The CDR3 is 15 residues long. Trimming cost V 1 base and J 4 bases, with 16 bases left between them. Germline V lookup: CDR1 DFQATT, CDR2 SNEGSKA (reference sequence). This CDR3 is CSARAGGRGSYGYTF. The CDR3 nucleotides are TGCAGTGCTAGAGCGGGGGGCAGGGGCAGCTATGGCTACACCTTC.

The V call is TRBV5-1, the J call TRBJ1-1, with TRBD1 as a possible D gene (5 bases). Germline CDR1 SGHRS, CDR2 YFSETQ. The CDR3 spans 16 residues. Trimming removed 0 bases at V and 5 bases at J, with 17 bases between. CDR3 sequence reads: CASSLATQGGRTEAFF. The CDR3 DNA reads as TGCGCCAGCAGCTTGGCCACTCAGGGAGGAAGGACTGAAGCTTTCTTT.

V gene TRBV28 combines with J gene TRBJ1-2; 9 nucleotides align to TRBD1. Germline V gene data show CDR1 as MDHEN and CDR2 as SYDVKM. This CDR3 has 13 residues. V trimming: 9 bases; J trimming: 7 bases; junction bases outside the gene matches: 9. CDR3 amino acids: CASRHRGQLGYTF. The CDR3, as DNA: TGTGCCAGTCGTCACAGGGGGCAGCTTGGCTACACCTTC.

This clonotype came up many times. The J gene is TRBJ2-5, the V gene TRBV6-2 or TRBV6-3; 7 bases line up with TRBD1. The CDR3 contains 13 residues. The ends lost 2 bases at V and 9 bases at J; junction bases unmatched: 6. In germline, CDR1 is MNHEY, CDR2 SVGEGT. The CDR3 region is CASSYGQGVSQYF. The CDR3 nucleotides are TGTGCCAGCAGTTACGGCCAGGGGGTGTCCCAGTACTTC.

The sample holds a few counts of this clonotype. This chain uses TRBV7-2 with TRBJ2-1; 12 bases align to TRBD1. The CDR3 has 15 amino acids. J lost 8 bases, V lost 2 bases, and 4 bases had no gene match. From germline, CDR1 is SGHTA and CDR2 FQGNSA. The CDR3 region is CASSLSGTGGDEQFF. As DNA, the CDR3 is TGTGCCAGCAGCTTATCCGGGACAGGGGGCGATGAGCAGTTCTTC.

The V call is TRBV9, the J call TRBJ1-2, with D perhaps TRBD1 (5 bases). The CDR3 extends over 14 amino acids. Deletions cut 1 base from V and 3 bases from J, with 10 bases between. Germline CDR1 is SGDLS and CDR2 is YYNGEE. CDR3 region: CASSVQGFDYGYTF. CDR3 nucleotide sequence: TGTGCCAGCAGCGTACAGGGATTCGACTATGGCTACACCTTC.

This clonotype was counted a few times. The gene calls are TRBV20-1 and TRBJ1-4; D gene unclear. The V end lost 6 bases, the J end lost 10 bases, and 21 bases lay between the germline ends. Germline values: CDR1 DFQATT, CDR2 SNEGSKA (reference sequence). CDR3 size: 14 residues. This chain's CDR3 is CSAEETSGASKLFF. CDR3 coding DNA: TGCAGTGCGGAAGAAACATCGGGCGCGTCAAAACTGTTTTTT.

This clonotype has a count of ten or more. The chain joins TRBV6-1 to TRBJ1-5; no reliable D call. In germline, CDR1 is MNHNS, CDR2 SASEGT. The CDR3 runs to 13 residues. The CDR3 nucleotides are TGTGCAACAGCGCCCGGCTACAATCAGCCCCAGCATTTT. Its translation is CATAPGYNQPQHF.

With respect to this clonotype: This may be a read error: a much more frequent sequence differs by one nucleotide. Because it lacks the conserved phenylalanine or tryptophan at the end, this CDR3 is likely a read error. This chain links TRBV11-2 with TRBJ2-1; D is uncertain. The CDR3 is 12 amino acids. The ends were cut back, 2 bases at V and 12 bases at J, with 11 bases in the middle. CDR1 is SGHAT and CDR2 is FQNNGV in the germline V gene. The CDR3 DNA sequence: TGTGCCAGCAGCTTACAAGACGAGCGGCAGTTCTGC. It specifies CASSLQDERQFC.

This clonotype was detected many times. V usage is TRBV20-1 and J usage is TRBJ1-2; D is unresolved. The V gene lost 6 bases and the J gene lost 1 base, with 12 bases spanning the gap. This CDR3 spans 13 amino acids. The V gene's germline CDR1 is DFQATT and CDR2 SNEGSKA (reference sequence). The chain's CDR3 is CSATLKNNYGYTF. The CDR3 coding sequence is TGCAGTGCAACGTTGAAGAATAACTATGGCTACACCTTC.

This clonotype turned up a few times. The J gene is TRBJ1-1, the V gene TRBV11-1; D call uncertain. Germline CDR1 and CDR2: SGHAT and FQDESV (reference sequence). CDR3 size: 17 residues. V gave up 0 bases and J gave up 1 base, with 15 bases separating them. The CDR3 DNA is TGTGCCAGCAGCTTAGCGCTAAGAGTGACCGCGAACACTGAAGCTTTCTTT. This sequence encodes CASSLALRVTANTEAFF.

V and J are TRBV9 and TRBJ2-7, with 11 bases lining up with TRBD1. Germline CDR1 reads SGDLS; CDR2 reads YYNGEE. The ends lost 2 bases at V and 3 bases at J; junction bases unmatched: 16. The CDR3 is made up of 19 amino acids. Here the CDR3 DNA reads TGTGCCAGCAGCGTGGGGGGACAGGGGGAAGTAGCGGGTCTCTACGAGCAGTACTTC. It translates to CASSVGGQGEVAGLYEQYF. Full variable domain (rest looked up from reference TRBV9 and TRBJ2-7): DSGVTQTPKHLITATGQRVTLRCSPRSGDLSVYWYQQSLDQGLQFLIQYYNGEERAKGNILERFSAQQFPDLHSELNLSSLELGDSALYFCASSVGGQGEVAGLYEQYFGPGTRLTVT.

In this sample, this clonotype turned up a few times. The chain is built from TRBV6-1 and TRBJ1-2, with no clear D. Germline V gene sequence: CDR1 MNHNS, CDR2 SASEGT. The CDR3 runs 13 residues. The V gene lost 5 bases and the J gene lost 1 base, with 8 bases spanning the gap. Here the CDR3 DNA reads TGTGCCAGCAGTTCTACGGATAACTATGGCTACACCTTC. Its translation is CASSSTDNYGYTF.

The chain has TRBV20-1 and TRBJ2-7, with 10 nucleotides matching TRBD2. CDR3 length equals 17 residues. From germline, CDR1 is DFQATT and CDR2 SNEGSKA (reference sequence). Trimming took 0 bases from V and 7 from J; bases not matched to a gene: 15. The chain's CDR3 is CSARDPLAGDNIREQYF. In DNA, the CDR3 is TGCAGTGCTAGAGATCCCCTAGCGGGAGATAATATCCGGGAGCAGTACTTC.

Concerning this clonotype: The conserved phenylalanine or tryptophan normally closing the CDR3 is absent here, so this likely arose from a read error. The V call is TRBV7-6, the J call TRBJ2-7, with a weak D call TRBD1 (5 bases). This CDR3 has 15 residues. CDR1 SGHVS and CDR2 FNYEAQ come from the germline V gene. With 8 bases removed from V and 6 bases from J, the gap between germline ends came to 23 bases. In DNA form, the CDR3 reads TGTGCCAGCTCGGACATTAGGGTGGTGTCGGGCGAGCAGTACTCC. This codes for CASSDIRVVSGEQYS.

This clonotype was counted between two and nine times. V is TRBV20-1 and J is TRBJ2-1, with 8 bases identical to TRBD2. The CDR3 runs 15 residues. The germline V gene encodes CDR1 DFQATT and CDR2 SNEGSKA (reference sequence). The J segment lost 5 bases and the V segment lost 3 bases, leaving 9 bases of the junction unmatched. CDR3 bases: TGCAGTGCTAGCCGGGTAGCGGGGCCCAACAATGAGCAGTTCTTC. Protein: CSASRVAGPNNEQFF.

The chain carries TRBV19 and TRBJ2-7; 14 nucleotides match TRBD2. V gave up 5 bases and J gave up 7 bases; unmatched junction bases: 13. There are 17 residues in the CDR3. Germline values: CDR1 LNHDA, CDR2 SQIVND (reference sequence). The CDR3 loop reads CASSPGTSGRIYNEQYF. As DNA, the CDR3 is TGTGCCAGTAGTCCCGGGACTAGCGGGAGAATATACAATGAGCAGTACTTC.

The rearrangement links TRBV6-2 or TRBV6-3 to TRBJ2-3; 7 bases are a match to TRBD1. The CDR3 is 15 amino acids. Germline V gives CDR1 MNHEY, CDR2 SVGEGT. V shed 6 bases, J shed 0 bases, and the junction held 6 bases outside the gene matches. As DNA, the CDR3 is TGTGCCAGCAGAAGGGGGCTTTATAGCACAGATACGCAGTATTTT. Protein product: CASRRGLYSTDTQYF.

This clonotype came up a few times. This chain links TRBV7-3 with TRBJ2-1, with D possibly being TRBD1 or TRBD2 (5 bases each). The germline gives CDR1 SGHTA, CDR2 FQGTGA. The CDR3 is 18 amino acids. V lost 1 base, J lost 0 bases, and 16 bases lay in between. The CDR3 is CASSLKKGRAYSYNEQFF. The DNA of the CDR3 is TGTGCCAGCAGCTTAAAAAAGGGACGGGCCTACTCCTACAATGAGCAGTTCTTC.

This clonotype turned up a few times. The chain has TRBV20-1 and TRBJ2-1, with 10 nucleotides matching TRBD2. Germline CDR1 and CDR2: DFQATT and SNEGSKA (reference sequence). The CDR3 is 14 amino acids. Unmatched junction bases numbered 7, after V lost 5 bases and J lost 6 bases. CDR3 DNA sequence: TGCAGTGCTTCCCTAGCGGGAGATACCAATGAGCAGTTCTTC. Protein: CSASLAGDTNEQFF.

There are a few counts of this clonotype. V and J are TRBV28 and TRBJ2-1, with 7 positions matching TRBD1. The CDR3 loop spans 18 amino acids. Trimming at V came to 5 bases and at J to 2 bases, leaving 15 bases not matched to a gene. Germline CDR1 MDHEN, CDR2 SYDVKM. The CDR3 reads CASSRQGHPVATYNEQFF. As DNA, the CDR3 is TGTGCCAGCAGTCGACAGGGCCACCCAGTCGCAACCTACAATGAGCAGTTCTTC.

This clonotype was observed many times. The chain carries TRBV28 and TRBJ1-2; 7 nucleotides align to TRBD1. Germline V gene lookup returns CDR1 MDHEN and CDR2 SYDVKM. V trimming: 5 bases; J trimming: 8 bases; junction bases outside the gene matches: 14. The CDR3 extends over 15 amino acids. This chain's CDR3 is CASSRDRDPLRGYTF. CDR3 in DNA: TGTGCCAGCAGTCGTGACAGGGATCCTCTGCGAGGCTACACCTTC.